The T cell receptor beta chain described here comes from a study of shared clonotypes between healthy human individuals. This clone came up once. The antigen is not known. General observations from the study: Only blood was sampled, and tissue TCR repertoires likely differ from blood ones.

It was across several immunoSEQ plates that each subset's genomic DNA was evenly split. The authors ran unsorted PBMC replicate PCRs on about 320 ng DNA, about 30,000 T cell genomes. Here immunoSEQ multiplex PCR was the method, and the copy in TCRdb shows in-frame clones only, minus some. In the table there are 470,000 or so clones, more than 75% of which are singletons. None of the donors, who were healthy HIV-negative adults, had recently had acute infections or vaccinations. Deletions cut 0 bases from V and 0 bases from J, with 4 bases between. CDR3 size: 14 residues. Germline V gene sequence: CDR1 MNHEY, CDR2 SMNVEV (reference sequence).

The chain is built from TRBV27 and TRBJ2-3; D ambiguous. The material sequenced was PBMCs. This sequence originates from a middle-aged woman in good health. Some clones in this sample may be carry-over from other donors' samples. CDR3 in amino acids: CASSLSGSTDTQYF. CDR3 coding DNA: TGTGCCAGCAGTTTATCTGGAAGCACAGATACGCAGTATTTT.